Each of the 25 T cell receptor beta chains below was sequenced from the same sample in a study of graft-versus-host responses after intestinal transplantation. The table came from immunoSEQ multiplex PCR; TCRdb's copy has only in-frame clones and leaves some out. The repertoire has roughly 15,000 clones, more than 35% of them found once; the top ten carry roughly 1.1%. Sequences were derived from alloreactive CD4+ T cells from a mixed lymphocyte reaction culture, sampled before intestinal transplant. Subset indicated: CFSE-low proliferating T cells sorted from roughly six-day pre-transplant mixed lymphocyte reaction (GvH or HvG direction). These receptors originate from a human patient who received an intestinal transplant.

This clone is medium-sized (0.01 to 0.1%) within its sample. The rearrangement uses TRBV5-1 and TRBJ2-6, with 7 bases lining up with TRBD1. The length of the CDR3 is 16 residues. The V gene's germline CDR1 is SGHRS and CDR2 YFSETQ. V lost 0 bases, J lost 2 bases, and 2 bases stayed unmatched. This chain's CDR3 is CASSLATGAGANVLTF. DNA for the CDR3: TGCGCCAGCAGCTTGGCTACAGGGGCTGGGGCCAACGTCCTGACTTTC.

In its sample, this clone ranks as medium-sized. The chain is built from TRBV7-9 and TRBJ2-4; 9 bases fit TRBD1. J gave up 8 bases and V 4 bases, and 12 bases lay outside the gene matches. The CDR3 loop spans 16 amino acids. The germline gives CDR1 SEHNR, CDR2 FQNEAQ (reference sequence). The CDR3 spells CASSSPPGQGKDIQYF. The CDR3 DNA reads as TGTGCCAGCAGCTCCCCGCCGGGACAGGGAAAGGACATTCAGTACTTC.

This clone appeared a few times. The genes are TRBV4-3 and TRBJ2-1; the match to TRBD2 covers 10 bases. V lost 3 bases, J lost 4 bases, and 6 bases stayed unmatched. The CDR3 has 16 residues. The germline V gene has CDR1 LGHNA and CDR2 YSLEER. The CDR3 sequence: CASSQERGGTYNEQFF. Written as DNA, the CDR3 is TGCGCCAGCAGCCAGGAGCGGGGGGGCACTTACAATGAGCAGTTCTTC.

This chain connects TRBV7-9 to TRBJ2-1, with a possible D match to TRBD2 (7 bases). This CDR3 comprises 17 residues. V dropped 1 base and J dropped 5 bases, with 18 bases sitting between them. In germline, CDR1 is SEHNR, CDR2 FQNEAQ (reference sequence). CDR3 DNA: TGTGCCAGCAGCTTAGGGGCGGGGGCCGTCTTAAACAATGAGCAGTTCTTC. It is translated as CASSLGAGAVLNNEQFF.

The CDR3 DNA sequence: TGTGCCAGCAGTGACACGGGGAACACTGAAGCTTTCTTT. Residues: CASSDTGNTEAFF. The chain uses TRBV6-4 and TRBJ1-1; D uncertain. The germline gives CDR1 MRHNA, CDR2 SNTAGT. There are 13 residues in the CDR3. The germline V and J ends were trimmed by 2 bases and 1 base, with 5 bases remaining between them.

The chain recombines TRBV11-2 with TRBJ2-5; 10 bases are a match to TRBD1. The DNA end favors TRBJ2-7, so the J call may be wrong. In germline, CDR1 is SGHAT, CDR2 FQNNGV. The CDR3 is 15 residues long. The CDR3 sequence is CASSSRDRGVYEQYF. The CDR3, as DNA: TGTGCCAGCAGCTCCCGGGACAGGGGAGTTTACGAGCAGTACTTC.

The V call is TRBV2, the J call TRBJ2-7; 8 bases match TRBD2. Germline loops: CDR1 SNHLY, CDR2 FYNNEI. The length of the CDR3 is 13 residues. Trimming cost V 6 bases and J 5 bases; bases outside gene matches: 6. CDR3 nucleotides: TGTGCCAGCAGAACCGGACTAGCCCACGAGCAGTACTTC. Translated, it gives CASRTGLAHEQYF.

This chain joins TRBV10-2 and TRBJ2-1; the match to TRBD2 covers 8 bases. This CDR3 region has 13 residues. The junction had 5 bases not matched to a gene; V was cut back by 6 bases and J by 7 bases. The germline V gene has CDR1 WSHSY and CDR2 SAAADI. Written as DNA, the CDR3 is TGCGCCAGCAGGGTGGGCGGGGGGAATGAGCAGTTCTTC. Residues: CASRVGGGNEQFF.

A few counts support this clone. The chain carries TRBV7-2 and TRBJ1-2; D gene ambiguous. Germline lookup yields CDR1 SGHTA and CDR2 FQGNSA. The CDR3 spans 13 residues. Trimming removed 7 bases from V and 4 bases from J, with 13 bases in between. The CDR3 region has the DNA TGTGCCAGCACCTTGAGCGAGCTCTATGGCTACACCTTC. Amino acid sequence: CASTLSELYGYTF.

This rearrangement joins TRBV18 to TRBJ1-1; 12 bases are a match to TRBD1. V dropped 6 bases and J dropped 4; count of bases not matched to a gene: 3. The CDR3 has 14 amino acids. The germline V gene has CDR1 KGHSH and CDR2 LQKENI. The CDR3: CASSRGQGATEAFF. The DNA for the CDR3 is TGTGCCAGCTCTCGGGGACAGGGGGCCACTGAAGCTTTCTTT.

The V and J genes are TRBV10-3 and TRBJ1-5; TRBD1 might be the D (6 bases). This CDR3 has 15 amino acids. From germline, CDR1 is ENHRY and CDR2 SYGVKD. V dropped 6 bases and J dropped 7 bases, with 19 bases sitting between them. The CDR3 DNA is TGTGCCATCAGCTCCCGCCAAGGGGGAGACCAGCCCCAGCATTTT. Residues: CAISSRQGGDQPQHF.

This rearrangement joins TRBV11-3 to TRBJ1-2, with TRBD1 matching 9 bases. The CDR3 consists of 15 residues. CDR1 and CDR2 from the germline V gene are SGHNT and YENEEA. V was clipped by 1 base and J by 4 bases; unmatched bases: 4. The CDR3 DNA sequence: TGTGCCAGCAGCTTAGTCGGGACAGGGATCTATGGCTACACCTTC. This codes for CASSLVGTGIYGYTF.

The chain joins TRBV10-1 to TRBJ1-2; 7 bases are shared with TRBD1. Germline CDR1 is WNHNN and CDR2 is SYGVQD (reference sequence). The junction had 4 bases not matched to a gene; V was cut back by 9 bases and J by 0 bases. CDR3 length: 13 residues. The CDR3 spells CARNGTANYGYTF. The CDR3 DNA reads TGCGCCAGGAACGGGACAGCTAACTATGGCTACACCTTC.

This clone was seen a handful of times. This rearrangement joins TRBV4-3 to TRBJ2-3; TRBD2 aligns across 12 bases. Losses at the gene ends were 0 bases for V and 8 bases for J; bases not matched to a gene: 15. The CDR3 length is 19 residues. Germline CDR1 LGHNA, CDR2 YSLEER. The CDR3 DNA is TGCGCCAGCAGCCAAGATTTAGGGGCTAGCGGGGGGGCCTGGATTACGCAGTATTTT. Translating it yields CASSQDLGASGGAWITQYF.

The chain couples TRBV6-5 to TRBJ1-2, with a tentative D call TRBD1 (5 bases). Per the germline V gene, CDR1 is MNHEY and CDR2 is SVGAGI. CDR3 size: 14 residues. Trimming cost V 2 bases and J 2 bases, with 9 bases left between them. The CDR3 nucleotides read TGTGCCAGCAGTTACCAAACAGGAAACTATGGCTACACCTTC. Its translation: CASSYQTGNYGYTF.

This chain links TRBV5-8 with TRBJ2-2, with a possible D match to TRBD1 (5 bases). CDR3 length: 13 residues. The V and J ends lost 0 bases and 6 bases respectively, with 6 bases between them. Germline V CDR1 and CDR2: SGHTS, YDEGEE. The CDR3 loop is CASSLDRSGELFF. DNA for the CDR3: TGTGCCAGCAGCTTGGACAGGTCCGGGGAGCTGTTTTTT. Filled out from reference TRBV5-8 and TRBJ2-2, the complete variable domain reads EAGVTQSPTHLIKTRGQQATLRCSPISGHTSVYWYQQALGLGLQFLLWYDEGEERNRGNFPPRFSGRQFPNYSSELNVNALELEDSALYLCASSLDRSGELFFGEGSRLTVL.

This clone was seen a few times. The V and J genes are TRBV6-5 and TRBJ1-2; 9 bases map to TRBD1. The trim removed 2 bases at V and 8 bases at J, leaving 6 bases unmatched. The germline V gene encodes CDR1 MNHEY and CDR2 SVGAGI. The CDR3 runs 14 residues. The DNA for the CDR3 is TGTGCCAGCAGTTACCAAACAGGGGGCGCGGGCTACACCTTC. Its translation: CASSYQTGGAGYTF.

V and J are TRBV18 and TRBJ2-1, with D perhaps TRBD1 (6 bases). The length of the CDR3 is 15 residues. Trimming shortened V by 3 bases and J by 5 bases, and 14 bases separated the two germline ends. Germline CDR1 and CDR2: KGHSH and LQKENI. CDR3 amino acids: CASSPYRATHNEQFF. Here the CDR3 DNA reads TGTGCCAGCTCACCGTACAGGGCTACCCACAATGAGCAGTTCTTC.

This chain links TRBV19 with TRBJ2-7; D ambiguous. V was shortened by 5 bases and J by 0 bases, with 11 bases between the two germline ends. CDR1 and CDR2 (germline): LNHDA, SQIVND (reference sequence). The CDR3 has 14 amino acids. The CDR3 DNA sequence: TGTGCCAGTAGTTTCGCAAGTAGCTCCTACGAGCAGTACTTC. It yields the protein CASSFASSSYEQYF.

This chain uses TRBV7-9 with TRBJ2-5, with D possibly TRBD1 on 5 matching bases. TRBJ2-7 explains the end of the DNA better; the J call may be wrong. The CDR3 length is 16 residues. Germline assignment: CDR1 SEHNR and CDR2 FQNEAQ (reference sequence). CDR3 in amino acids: CASSLLARGQNYEQYF. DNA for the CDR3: TGTGCCAGCAGCTTACTCGCCCGCGGACAAAACTACGAGCAGTACTTC.

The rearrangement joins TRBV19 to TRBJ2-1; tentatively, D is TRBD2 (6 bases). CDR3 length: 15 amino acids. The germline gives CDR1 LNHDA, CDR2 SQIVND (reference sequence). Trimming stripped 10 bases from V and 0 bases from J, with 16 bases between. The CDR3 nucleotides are TGTGCCACCTCCTTAGCGGTCAGCTCCTACAATGAGCAGTTCTTC. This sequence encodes CATSLAVSSYNEQFF. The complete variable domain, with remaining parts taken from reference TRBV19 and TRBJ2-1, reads DGGITQSPKYLFRKEGQNVTLSCEQNLNHDAMYWYRQDPGQGLRLIYYSQIVNDFQKGDIAEGYSVSREKKESFPLTVTSAQKNPTAFYLCATSLAVSSYNEQFFGPGTRLTVL.

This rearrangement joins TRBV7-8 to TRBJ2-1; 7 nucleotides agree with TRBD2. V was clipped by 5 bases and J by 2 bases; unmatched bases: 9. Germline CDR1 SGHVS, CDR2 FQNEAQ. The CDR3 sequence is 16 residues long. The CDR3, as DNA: TGTGCCAGCAGCCTGGGGAGACTAGCAGCCTACAATGAGCAGTTCTTC. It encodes CASSLGRLAAYNEQFF.

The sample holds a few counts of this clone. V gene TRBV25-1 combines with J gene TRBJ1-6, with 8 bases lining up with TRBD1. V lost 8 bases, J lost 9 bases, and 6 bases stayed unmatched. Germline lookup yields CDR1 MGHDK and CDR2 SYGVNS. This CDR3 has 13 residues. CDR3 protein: CASLDRVGSPLHF. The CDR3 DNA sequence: TGTGCCAGCTTGGACAGGGTGGGTTCACCCCTCCACTTT.

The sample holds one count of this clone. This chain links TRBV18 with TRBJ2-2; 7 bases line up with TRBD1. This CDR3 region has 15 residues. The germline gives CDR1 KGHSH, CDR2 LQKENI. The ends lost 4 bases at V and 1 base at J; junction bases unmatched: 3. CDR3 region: CASSLRTGNTGELFF. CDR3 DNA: TGTGCCAGCTCACTTAGGACAGGGAACACCGGGGAGCTGTTTTTT. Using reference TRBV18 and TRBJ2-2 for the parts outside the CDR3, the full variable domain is NAGVMQNPRHLVRRRGQEARLRCSPMKGHSHVYWYRQLPEEGLKFMVYLQKENIIDESGMPKERFSAEFPKEGPSILRIQQVVRGDSAAYFCASSLRTGNTGELFFGEGSRLTVL.

The CDR3 spells CASTGGKIYGYTF. The CDR3 DNA sequence: TGTGCCAGCACAGGGGGCAAAATCTATGGCTACACCTTC. V gene TRBV6-1 combines with J gene TRBJ1-2; 8 bases fit TRBD1. Trimming cost V 7 bases and J 4 bases; bases outside gene matches: 5. Germline CDR1 and CDR2: MNHNS and SASEGT. The CDR3 runs to 13 residues.